One T cell receptor (beta chain) is described in this entry. This sample is drawn from a study of blood T cell repertoires in COVID-19. Here immunoSEQ multiplex PCR was the method, and the copy in TCRdb shows in-frame clones only, minus some. The sample carries about 370,000 clones, around 87% recorded once. This TCR derives from a woman aged 25 to 39 with COVID-19, enrolled during active disease. Sequencing input: peripheral blood.

CDR3 DNA: TGTGCCAGCCGTAGTTCCCGTTCCTACGAGCAGTACTTC. This encodes CASRSSRSYEQYF. The gene calls are TRBV7-9 and TRBJ2-7; D is unresolved. Germline V gene data show CDR1 as SEHNR and CDR2 as FQNEAQ (reference sequence). The V end was cut by 8 bases, the J end by 1 base, with 12 bases between. The CDR3 has 13 amino acids.